This is a list of T cell receptor beta chains from one sample in a study of blood T cell repertoires in COVID-19. Produced via immunoSEQ multiplex PCR; TCRdb's table is partial and in-frame only. The data contain nearly 350,000 clones, around 83% of them singletons. The sequenced sample consisted of peripheral blood. These receptor sequences come from a man in his thirties or forties with active or convalescent COVID-19. CDR3s include the opening cysteine and the closing phenylalanine or tryptophan. The D gene is left open where the match is weak. Size is omitted from some rows. Given values are once, few, many or a class for expanded clones.

TRBJ2-1,NA,NA,TRBV21-1,CASSRPGQVSYNEQFF,TGTGCCAGCAGCAGGCCGGGACAGGTTTCCTACAATGAGCAGTTCTTC
TRBJ1-1,few,TRBD1,TRBV27,CASSLSLNRGRLTEAFF,TGTGCCAGCAGTTTATCCCTTAACAGGGGCCGGCTCACTGAAGCTTTCTTT
TRBJ2-5,once,NA,TRBV12-5,CASSGQGQGARGNEETQYF,TGTGCTAGTAGCGGGCAAGGCCAGGGGGCGCGGGGGAACGAAGAGACCCAGTACTTC
TRBJ1-1,NA,TRBD1,TRBV27,CASSLASGGTEAFF,TGTGCCAGCAGTTTGGCCTCAGGGGGCACTGAAGCTTTCTTT
TRBJ2-5,NA,NA,TRBV5-5,CASSPVWPRETQYF,TGTGCCAGCAGCCCGGTCTGGCCCAGGGAGACCCAGTACTTC
TRBJ2-1,NA,NA,TRBV7-9,CASSLGGASWDEQFF,TGTGCCAGCAGCTTAGGTGGGGCGAGCTGGGATGAGCAGTTCTTC
TRBJ2-3,NA,TRBD1,TRBV20-1,CSASYGLDRVRGDTQYF,TGCAGTGCTAGTTACGGCTTAGACAGGGTGAGAGGAGATACGCAGTATTTT
TRBJ2-7,NA,TRBD1,TRBV11-3,CASSLRRDRGYEQYF,TGTGCCAGCAGCTTACGCCGGGACAGGGGCTACGAGCAGTACTTC
TRBJ2-7,once,TRBD1,TRBV7-2,CASSLKKAGQEYF,TGTGCCAGCAGCTTAAAGAAGGCGGGACAGGAGTACTTC
TRBJ2-7,NA,NA,TRBV7-8,CASSFGQAGLGEQYF,TGTGCCAGCAGCTTCGGCCAGGCGGGACTGGGCGAGCAGTACTTC
TRBJ2-5,NA,TRBD2,TRBV3-1/TRBV3-2,CASSHLSGRVETQYF,TGTGCCAGCAGCCACCTTAGCGGGAGGGTTGAGACCCAGTACTTC
TRBJ1-4,NA,NA,TRBV3-1/TRBV3-2,CASSRGVGAEKLFF,TGTGCCAGCAGCCGGGGGGTGGGCGCTGAAAAACTGTTTTTT
TRBJ1-1,NA,TRBD1,TRBV4-3,CASSHPIGGNTEAFF,TGCGCCAGCAGCCACCCCATAGGGGGCAACACTGAAGCTTTCTTT
TRBJ2-3,NA,TRBD2,TRBV29-1,CSVDRIAGTSSTDTQYF,TGCAGCGTTGATCGGATAGCGGGGACCTCTAGCACAGATACGCAGTATTTT
TRBJ1-1,NA,TRBD1,TRBV18,CASSVLTGEGDTEAFF,TGTGCCAGCTCAGTATTAACAGGGGAAGGGGACACTGAAGCTTTCTTT
TRBJ2-7,NA,TRBD2,TRBV29-1,CSSLTSGREQYF,TGCAGCAGCCTGACTAGCGGGCGCGAGCAGTACTTC
TRBJ2-2,NA,TRBD2,TRBV5-5,CASSPTSGRTNGGELFF,TGTGCCAGCAGCCCGACTAGCGGGAGAACGAATGGCGGGGAGCTGTTTTTT
TRBJ2-3,once,NA,TRBV27,CASRPGADTQYF,TGTGCCAGCAGACCAGGGGCAGATACGCAGTATTTT
TRBJ1-1,NA,NA,TRBV19,CASSSSRGTEAFF,TGTGCCAGTAGTAGCTCAAGGGGCACTGAAGCTTTCTTT
TRBJ2-5,NA,TRBD2,TRBV7-2,CASSLGLAGGKTQYF,TGTGCCAGCAGCTTAGGACTAGCGGGGGGGAAGACCCAGTACTTC
TRBJ1-4,once,NA,TRBV7-2,CASSLVGGAREKLFF,TGTGCCAGCAGCTTAGTCGGGGGGGCGCGTGAAAAACTGTTTTTT
TRBJ1-5,NA,NA,TRBV27,CASSLAWGQPQHF,TGTGCCAGCAGTTTAGCGTGGGGCCAGCCCCAGCATTTT
TRBJ2-1,NA,TRBD2,TRBV11-3,CASSARAGGNEQFF,TGTGCCAGCAGCGCTCGGGCGGGAGGGAATGAGCAGTTCTTC
TRBJ2-1,few,TRBD2,TRBV7-2,CASSVGLAGSEQFF,TGTGCCAGCAGCGTGGGACTAGCGGGCAGCGAGCAGTTCTTC
TRBJ2-7,once,TRBD1,TRBV5-1,CASSLGGTGVHYEQYF,TGCGCCAGCAGCTTGGGCGGGACAGGGGTTCACTACGAGCAGTACTTC
TRBJ2-1,NA,NA,TRBV6-5,CASRERASYNEQFF,TGTGCCAGCAGGGAGCGGGCCTCCTACAATGAGCAGTTCTTC
TRBJ2-1,few,TRBD2,TRBV30,CAWRGRAGVGNEQFF,TGTGCCTGGAGGGGCCGAGCGGGAGTGGGAAATGAGCAGTTCTTC
TRBJ2-7,NA,NA,TRBV27,CASSSAGGIYEQYF,TGTGCCAGCAGTTCAGCGGGTGGGATCTACGAGCAGTACTTC
TRBJ1-5,few,TRBD1,TRBV24-1,CATSDSGTDHNQPQHF,TGTGCCACCAGTGATTCCGGGACAGACCATAATCAGCCCCAGCATTTT
TRBJ2-1,NA,NA,TRBV5-1,CARPSERHNEQFF,TGCGCCAGACCCTCGGAGAGGCACAATGAGCAGTTCTTC
TRBJ1-4,NA,NA,TRBV7-3,CASSRTGDSDEKLFF,TGTGCCAGCAGCCGCACTGGGGATAGCGATGAAAAACTGTTTTTT
TRBJ1-6,NA,NA,TRBV12-3/TRBV12-4,CASSQSYNSPLHF,TGTGCCAGCAGTCAATCCTATAATTCACCCCTCCACTTT
TRBJ2-3,NA,TRBD2,TRBV5-1,CASSLRMTSGSPSTDTQYF,TGCGCCAGCAGCTTGCGTATGACTAGCGGTAGCCCTAGCACAGATACGCAGTATTTT
TRBJ2-2,NA,TRBD2,TRBV28,CASSPRLAGGGELFF,TGTGCCAGCAGCCCTCGGCTAGCGGGCGGGGGGGAGCTGTTTTTT
TRBJ2-3,many,NA,TRBV28,CASSSLAGGTDTQYF,TGTGCCAGCAGTTCACTAGCTGGGGGCACAGATACGCAGTATTTT
TRBJ1-5,NA,NA,TRBV12-3/TRBV12-4,CASAGDWNQPQHF,TGTGCCAGCGCCGGGGATTGGAATCAGCCCCAGCATTTT
TRBJ2-3,NA,TRBD1,TRBV7-9,CASSSLYRDRAPTQYF,TGTGCCAGCAGCTCTCTTTACCGAGACAGGGCCCCCACGCAGTATTTT